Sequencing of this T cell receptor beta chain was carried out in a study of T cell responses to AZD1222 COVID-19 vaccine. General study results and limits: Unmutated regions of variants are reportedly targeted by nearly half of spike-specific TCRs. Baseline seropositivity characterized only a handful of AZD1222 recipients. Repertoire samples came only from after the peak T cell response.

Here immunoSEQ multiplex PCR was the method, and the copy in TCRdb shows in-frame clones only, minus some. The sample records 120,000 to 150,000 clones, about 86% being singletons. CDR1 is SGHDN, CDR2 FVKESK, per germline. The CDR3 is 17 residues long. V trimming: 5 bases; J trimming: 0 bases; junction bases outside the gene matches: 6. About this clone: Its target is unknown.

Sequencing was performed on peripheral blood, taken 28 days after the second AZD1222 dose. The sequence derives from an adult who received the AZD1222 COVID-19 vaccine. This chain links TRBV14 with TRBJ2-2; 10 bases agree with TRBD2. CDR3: CASSNFGTSANTGELFF. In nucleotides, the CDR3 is TGTGCCAGCAGCAATTTCGGGACTAGCGCGAACACCGGGGAGCTGTTTTTT.